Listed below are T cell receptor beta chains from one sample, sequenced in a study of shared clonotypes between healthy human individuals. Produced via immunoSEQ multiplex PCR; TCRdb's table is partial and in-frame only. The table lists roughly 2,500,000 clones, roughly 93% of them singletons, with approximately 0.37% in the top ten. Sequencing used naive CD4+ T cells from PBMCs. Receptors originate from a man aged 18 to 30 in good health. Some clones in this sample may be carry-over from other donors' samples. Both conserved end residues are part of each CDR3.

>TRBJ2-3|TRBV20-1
CSAREWDTQYF
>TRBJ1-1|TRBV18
CASSPQGAPLYMNTEAFF
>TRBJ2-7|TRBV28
CASSMGTGEQYF
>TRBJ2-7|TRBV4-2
CASSVSRGFEQYF
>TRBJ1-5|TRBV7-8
CASSLEGGSNQPQHF
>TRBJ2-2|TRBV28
CASTGGVNTGELFF
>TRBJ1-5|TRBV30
CAWSNDGGLAQHF
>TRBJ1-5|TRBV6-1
CASSPGLWGPQHF
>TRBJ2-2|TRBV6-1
CASSERLAGQAGELFF
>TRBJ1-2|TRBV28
CASSLRGYMDGYTF
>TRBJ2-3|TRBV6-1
CASSESGISTDTQYF
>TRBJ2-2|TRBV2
CASIQGSIWGELFF
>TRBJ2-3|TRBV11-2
CASCPQADTQYF
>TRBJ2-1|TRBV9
CASSVGGGLHNEQFF
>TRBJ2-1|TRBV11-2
CASSQRGAASSYNEQFF
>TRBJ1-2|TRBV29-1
CSVEDRVSGGGYTF
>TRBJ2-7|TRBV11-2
CASSGWDGAYEQYF
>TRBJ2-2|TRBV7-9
CASSPDRVNTGELFF
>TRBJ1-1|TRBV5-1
CASSLAYGRHTEAFF
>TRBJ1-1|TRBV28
CASNIPGQDTEAFF
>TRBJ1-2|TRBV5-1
CASSYGPESYTF
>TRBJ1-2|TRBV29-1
CSVEEPPQAPVGGYTF
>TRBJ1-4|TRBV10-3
CAISESATNEKLFF
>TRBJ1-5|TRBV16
CASSRALGGLYSNQPQHF
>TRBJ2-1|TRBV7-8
CASSSLSSNEQFF
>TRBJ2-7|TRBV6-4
CASTVRSYEQYF
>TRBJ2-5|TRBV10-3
CAISDRREETQYF
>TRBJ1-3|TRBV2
CASRAGTGGRGGNTIYF
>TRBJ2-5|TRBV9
CASSPGTGQETQYF
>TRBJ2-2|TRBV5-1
CASTSGLAGAGELFF
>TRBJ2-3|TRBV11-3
CASSLEGTGGTDTQYF
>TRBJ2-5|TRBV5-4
CASSLQRGLQETQYF
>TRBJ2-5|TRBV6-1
CASSAGLVFQETQYF
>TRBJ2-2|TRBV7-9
CASSFGGSFTGELFF
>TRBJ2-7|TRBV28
CASSDWTSGSYEQYF
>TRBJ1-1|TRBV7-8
CASSHPVGNTEAFF
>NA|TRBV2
CASSERGLQRPPAHEQYF
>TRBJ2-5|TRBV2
CASSVGRWETQYF
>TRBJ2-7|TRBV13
CASSLGTGAIYEQYF
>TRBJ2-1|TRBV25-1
CASREDDEQFF
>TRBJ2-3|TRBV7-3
CASSLGLAGTDTQYF
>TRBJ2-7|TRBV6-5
CASRRPPYEQYF
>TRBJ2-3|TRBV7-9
CASSLLQGLPGTQYF
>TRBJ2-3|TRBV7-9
CASSQTRAGPSTDTQYF
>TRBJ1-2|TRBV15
CATSRDPRQASYTF
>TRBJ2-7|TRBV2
CASSPRTVTYEQYF
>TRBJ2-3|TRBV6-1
CASSGPNYSTDTQYF
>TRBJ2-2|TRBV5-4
CASSPPSGSRTGELFF
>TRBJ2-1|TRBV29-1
CSVTVYNEQFF
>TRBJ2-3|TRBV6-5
CASSWSEGADTQYF
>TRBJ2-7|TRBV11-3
CASSATPGTGGRSSYEQYF
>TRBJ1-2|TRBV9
CASSPHPGGALGYGYTF